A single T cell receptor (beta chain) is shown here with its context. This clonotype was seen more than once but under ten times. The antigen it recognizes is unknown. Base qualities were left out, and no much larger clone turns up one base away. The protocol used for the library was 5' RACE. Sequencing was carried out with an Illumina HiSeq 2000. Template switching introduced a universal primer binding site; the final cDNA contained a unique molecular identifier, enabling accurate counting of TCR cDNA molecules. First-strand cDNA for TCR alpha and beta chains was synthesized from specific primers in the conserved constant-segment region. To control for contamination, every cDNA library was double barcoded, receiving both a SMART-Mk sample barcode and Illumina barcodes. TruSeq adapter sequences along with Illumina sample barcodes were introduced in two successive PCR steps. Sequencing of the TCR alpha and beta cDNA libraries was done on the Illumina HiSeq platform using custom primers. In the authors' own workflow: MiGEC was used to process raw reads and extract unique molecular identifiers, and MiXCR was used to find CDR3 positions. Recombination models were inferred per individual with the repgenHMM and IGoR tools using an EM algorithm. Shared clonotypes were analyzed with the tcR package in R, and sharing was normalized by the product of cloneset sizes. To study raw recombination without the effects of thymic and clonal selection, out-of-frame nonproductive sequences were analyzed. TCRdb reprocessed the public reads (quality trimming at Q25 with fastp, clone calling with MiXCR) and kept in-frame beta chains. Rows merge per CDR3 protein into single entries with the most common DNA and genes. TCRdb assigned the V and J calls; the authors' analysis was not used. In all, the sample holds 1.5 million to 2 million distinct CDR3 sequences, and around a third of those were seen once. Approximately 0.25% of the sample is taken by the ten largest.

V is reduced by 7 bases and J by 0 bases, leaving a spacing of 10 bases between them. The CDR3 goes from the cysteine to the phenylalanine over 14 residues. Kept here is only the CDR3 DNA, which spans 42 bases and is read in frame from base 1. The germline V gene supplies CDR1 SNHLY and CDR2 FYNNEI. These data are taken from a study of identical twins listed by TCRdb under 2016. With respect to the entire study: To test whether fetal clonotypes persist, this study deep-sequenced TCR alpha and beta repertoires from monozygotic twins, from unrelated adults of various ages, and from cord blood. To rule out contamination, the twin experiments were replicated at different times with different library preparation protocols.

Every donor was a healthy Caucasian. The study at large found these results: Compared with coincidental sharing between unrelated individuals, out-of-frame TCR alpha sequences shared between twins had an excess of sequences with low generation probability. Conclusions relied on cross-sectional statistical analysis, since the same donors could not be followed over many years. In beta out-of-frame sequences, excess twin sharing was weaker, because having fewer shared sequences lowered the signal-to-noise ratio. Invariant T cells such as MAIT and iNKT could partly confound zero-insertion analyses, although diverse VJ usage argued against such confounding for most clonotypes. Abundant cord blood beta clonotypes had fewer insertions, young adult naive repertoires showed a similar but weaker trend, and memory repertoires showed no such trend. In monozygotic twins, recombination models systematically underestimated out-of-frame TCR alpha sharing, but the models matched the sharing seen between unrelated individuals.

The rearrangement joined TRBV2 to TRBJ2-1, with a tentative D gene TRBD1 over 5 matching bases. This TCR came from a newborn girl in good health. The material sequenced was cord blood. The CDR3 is CASKPDSSYNEQFF. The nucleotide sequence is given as TGTGCCAGCAAGCCCGACAGCTCCTACAATGAGCAGTTCTTC.